The text below deals with one T cell receptor (beta chain). CDR1 is LNHDA and CDR2 is SQIVND in the germline V gene (reference sequence). Trimming at V came to 7 bases and at J to 7 bases, leaving 12 bases not matched to a gene. The CDR3 is 15 amino acids. Measured with immunoSEQ multiplex PCR; TCRdb has only the in-frame clones, and not every one. Among tens of thousands of clones listed, 94% were seen once. The record originates from a study of brain T cells in children with intractable seizures. V and J are TRBV19 and TRBJ1-5, with TRBD1 identical over 8 bases. The sequence came from a boy between 5 and 17 years old with focal cortical dysplasia and intractable seizures. The source was peripheral blood, collected at surgery. Written as DNA, the CDR3 is TGTGCCAGTACCATAACAGGGGGTGCGGGACAGCCCCAGCATTTT. Its translation: CASTITGGAGQPQHF.